The 27 T cell receptor beta chains given below trace back to one sample, sequenced in a study of CD8 T cells in Susac syndrome (dated by TCRdb to about 2019). The protocol used for the library was the immunoSEQ multiplex PCR assay. RNA was extracted with the RNeasy kit and roughly 0.45 to 1 ug was reverse transcribed using random hexamers. The public sequencing data were trimmed at Q25 with fastp and processed into clonotypes with MiXCR by TCRdb, which kept only in-frame beta chains. Entries that share a CDR3 protein sequence are merged under the most common genes and DNA. The sample table lists more than 150,000 distinct CDR3 sequences, around 95% of them with a count of one. 0.16% of the sample comes from the top ten. The sample taken for sequencing was CD4+ T cells from PBMCs. These receptor sequences come from a human donor with Susac syndrome.

This rearrangement joins TRBV20-1 to TRBJ1-1; D ambiguous. Germline V lookup: CDR1 DFQATT, CDR2 SNEGSKA (reference sequence). Trimming stripped 7 bases from V and 8 bases from J, with 14 bases between. The CDR3 loop spans 11 amino acids. As DNA, the CDR3 is TGCAGTGTGACGGGGAGGCGAGAAGCTTTCTTT. Its translation is CSVTGRREAFF.

The chain couples TRBV5-4 to TRBJ2-2; D gene ambiguous. This CDR3 has 13 amino acids. Trimming removed 0 bases from V and 6 bases from J, with 6 bases in between. Germline CDR1 is SGHNT and CDR2 is YYREEE (reference sequence). The CDR3 region has the DNA TGTGCCAGCAGCTTGGATACGGCCGGGGAGCTGTTTTTT. Protein product: CASSLDTAGELFF.

The V and J genes are TRBV20-1 and TRBJ2-7; TRBD1 aligns across 8 bases. The CDR3 totals 13 residues. CDR1 and CDR2 from the germline V gene are DFQATT and SNEGSKA (reference sequence). V trimming: 5 bases; J trimming: 2 bases; junction bases outside the gene matches: 5. The CDR3 reads CSAVGQATYEQYF. The DNA for the CDR3 is TGCAGTGCTGTGGGACAGGCGACCTACGAGCAGTACTTC.

The chain is built from TRBV29-1 and TRBJ1-2; no reliable D call. Trimming took 1 base from V and 3 from J, leaving 6 bases between them. The CDR3 has 12 residues. Germline V gene lookup returns CDR1 SQVTM and CDR2 ANQGSEA. CDR3 sequence (DNA): TGCAGCGTTGAAGGGGAGGACTATGGCTACACCTTC. Amino acids: CSVEGEDYGYTF.

V gene TRBV6-2 or TRBV6-3 combines with J gene TRBJ2-1; 8 bases map to TRBD2. Germline V gene data show CDR1 as MNHEY and CDR2 as SVGEGT. With 6 bases clipped from V and 1 base from J, the junction kept 5 bases outside the gene matches. The CDR3 consists of 15 residues. The CDR3 DNA sequence: TGTGCCAGCAGCCGACGGGGGGGTTCCTACAATGAGCAGTTCTTC. Its protein product is CASSRRGGSYNEQFF.

CDR3: CSVAGLSGNTIYF. The CDR3 DNA follows: TGCAGCGTTGCGGGTTTGTCTGGAAACACCATATATTTT. The rearrangement joins TRBV29-1 to TRBJ1-3, with D unclear. V lost 4 bases, J lost 1 base, and 8 bases lay in between. In germline, CDR1 is SQVTM, CDR2 ANQGSEA. There are 13 residues in the CDR3.

The V gene is TRBV29-1, the J gene TRBJ2-3; D gene uncertain. The CDR3 runs to 12 residues. The V gene's germline CDR1 is SQVTM and CDR2 ANQGSEA. Trimming left V 4 bases short and J 1 base short, with 6 bases between. This chain's CDR3 is CSVVQRTDTQYF. The CDR3 DNA is TGCAGCGTTGTACAGCGCACAGATACGCAGTATTTT.

The J gene is TRBJ1-1, the V gene TRBV15; 8 bases match TRBD1. Unmatched junction bases numbered 14, after V lost 0 bases and J lost 2 bases. The CDR3 loop spans 19 amino acids. Germline CDR1 is LNHNV and CDR2 is YYDKDF (reference sequence). DNA of the CDR3: TGTGCCACCAGCAGAGAATACAGGGGGGTAAAATTTTTCAACACTGAAGCTTTCTTT. Translation: CATSREYRGVKFFNTEAFF. Filled out from reference TRBV15 and TRBJ1-1, the complete variable domain reads DAMVIQNPRYQVTQFGKPVTLSCSQTLNHNVMYWYQQKSSQAPKLLFHYYDKDFNNEADTPDNFQSRRPNTSFCFLDIRSPGLGDTAMYLCATSREYRGVKFFNTEAFFGQGTRLTVV.

J is TRBJ1-5 and V is TRBV20-1; possible D gene TRBD1, 6 bases. The ends were cut back, 5 bases at V and 1 base at J, with 12 bases in the middle. Germline values: CDR1 DFQATT, CDR2 SNEGSKA (reference sequence). The CDR3 runs 14 residues. CDR3 bases: TGCAGTGCTCTCGACAGGAGGAGCAATCAGCCCCAGCATTTT. It codes for CSALDRRSNQPQHF.

The chain has TRBV11-2 and TRBJ2-6; the D is unclear. Per germline, CDR1 SGHAT and CDR2 FQNNGV. V shed 2 bases and J shed 0 bases, with 5 bases lying between them. The CDR3 length is 15 residues. The CDR3 reads CASSLQSSGANVLTF. The CDR3, as DNA: TGTGCCAGCAGCTTACAGAGCTCTGGGGCCAACGTCCTGACTTTC.

The CDR3: CASSPPGTGRSSSGANVLTF. The CDR3 DNA follows: TGTGCCAGCTCACCACCGGGGACAGGGAGGTCCTCCTCTGGGGCCAACGTCCTGACTTTC. The chain employs TRBV18 and TRBJ2-6; 9 nucleotides align to TRBD1. Germline V gene data show CDR1 as KGHSH and CDR2 as LQKENI. The CDR3 is 20 amino acids. With V trimmed by 0 bases and J by 0 bases, 9 bases remained unmatched.

This chain joins TRBV30 and TRBJ2-7, with D possibly matching TRBD2 (6 bases). V dropped 2 bases and J dropped 7 bases, with 15 bases sitting between them. The CDR3 runs 13 residues. The germline gives CDR1 GTSNPN, CDR2 SVGIG (reference sequence). CDR3 bases: TGTGCCTGGAGTCAAAGACTCAGCGGGGAGCAGTACTTC. Protein sequence: CAWSQRLSGEQYF.

On this clonotype itself: Germline and junction disagree at one end, which may indicate a read error. DNA for the CDR3: TGTGCCAGCTCATCACCCCGGACACACGAGTCTGGCTACACCTTC. Its translation: CASSSPRTHESGYTF. The V gene is TRBV18, the J gene TRBJ1-2; D may be TRBD1 (5 bases). The CDR3 is 15 residues long. Germline lookup yields CDR1 KGHSH and CDR2 LQKENI. Based on the CDR3 plus reference TRBV18 and TRBJ1-2, the full variable domain is NAGVMQNPRHLVRRRGQEARLRCSPMKGHSHVYWYRQLPEEGLKFMVYLQKENIIDESGMPKERFSAEFPKEGPSILRIQQVVRGDSAAYFCASSSPRTHESGYTFGSGTRLTVV.

The genes are TRBV6-5 and TRBJ2-7, with D unresolved. There are 13 residues in the CDR3. Germline loops: CDR1 MNHEY, CDR2 SVGAGI. Trimming stripped 2 bases from V and 6 bases from J, with 11 bases between. CDR3 DNA sequence: TGTGCCAGCAGTTACGGGCTAGTCGGCGAGCAGTACTTC. Protein sequence: CASSYGLVGEQYF.

J is TRBJ2-3 and V is TRBV12-3 or TRBV12-4; perhaps TRBD2 as D (6 bases). The CDR3 sequence is 14 residues long. V dropped 2 bases and J dropped 7 bases, with 13 bases sitting between them. In DNA, the CDR3 is TGTGCCAGCAGTTTAAATCTAGCGACCAATACGCAGTATTTT. This encodes CASSLNLATNTQYF.

This clonotype appeared a single time. The rearrangement joins TRBV12-3 or TRBV12-4 to TRBJ2-1; 9 bases agree with TRBD1. Losses at the gene ends were 8 bases for V and 9 bases for J; bases not matched to a gene: 11. The CDR3 consists of 14 residues. CDR3 sequence: CASSAGTGWIEQFF. The CDR3 bases are TGTGCCAGCTCCGCGGGGACAGGGTGGATTGAGCAGTTCTTC.

The chain joins TRBV7-6 to TRBJ2-7, with 7 bases lining up with TRBD2. Trimming removed 2 bases from V and 5 bases from J; junction bases left unmatched: 3. From germline, CDR1 is SGHVS and CDR2 FNYEAQ. The CDR3 consists of 13 residues. CDR3 bases: TGTGCCAGCAGCTTATCTAGCGGAGACGAGCAGTACTTC. Its protein is CASSLSSGDEQYF.

The gene calls are TRBV29-1 and TRBJ2-3; D gene unclear. Germline-derived CDR1 and CDR2 are SQVTM and ANQGSEA. This CDR3 has 13 amino acids. Trimming cost V 2 bases and J 1 base, with 7 bases left between them. In nucleotides, the CDR3 is TGCAGCGTTGAACCCCAGGGCACAGATACGCAGTATTTT. Translated, it gives CSVEPQGTDTQYF.

V usage is TRBV12-3 or TRBV12-4 and J usage is TRBJ2-3; maybe TRBD1 (5 bases). V gave up 4 bases and J gave up 1 base, with 9 bases separating them. The CDR3 is 14 residues long. The CDR3 region has the DNA TGTGCCAGCAGTTACACAGGCGGCACAGATACGCAGTATTTT. As protein: CASSYTGGTDTQYF.

CDR3 coding DNA: TGCAGCGGAACTGCTTGGGGTTTCATGAACACTGAAGCTTTCTTT. This gives the protein CSGTAWGFMNTEAFF. This sequence joins TRBV29-1 and TRBJ1-1, with D hard to call. Deletions cut 7 bases from V and 0 bases from J, with 18 bases between. The CDR3 is made up of 15 amino acids. Germline assignment: CDR1 SQVTM and CDR2 ANQGSEA.

This sequence joins TRBV4-2 and TRBJ2-5; TRBD2 is a possible D gene (6 bases). Germline V gene sequence: CDR1 LGHNA, CDR2 YNFKEQ. Trimming left V 0 bases short and J 4 bases short, with 12 bases between. This CDR3 spans 15 amino acids. This CDR3 is CASSQDLVGGETQYF. DNA for the CDR3: TGTGCCAGCAGCCAAGATCTGGTCGGGGGAGAGACCCAGTACTTC.

The CDR3 here is CSATSPGQGSRGYTF. The CDR3 region has the DNA TGCAGTGCTACCTCCCCGGGACAGGGGTCGCGGGGCTACACCTTC. This rearrangement joins TRBV20-1 to TRBJ1-2; 10 nucleotides align to TRBD1. Per the germline V gene, CDR1 is DFQATT and CDR2 is SNEGSKA (reference sequence). Trimming took 4 bases from V and 8 from J; bases not matched to a gene: 13. The CDR3 loop spans 15 amino acids.

This chain joins TRBV29-1 and TRBJ1-3, with D hard to call. This CDR3 is built from 11 residues. CDR1 is SQVTM, CDR2 ANQGSEA, per germline. The V end was cut by 6 bases, the J end by 4 bases, with 7 bases between. CDR3 DNA sequence: TGCAGCGTGACCGGGGGAAACACCATATATTTT. Its translation is CSVTGGNTIYF.

The chain recombines TRBV12-5 with TRBJ1-1; D is perhaps TRBD1 (6 bases). V gave up 5 bases and J gave up 8 bases, with 12 bases separating them. The CDR3 consists of 12 residues. CDR1 and CDR2 (germline): LGHNT, FRNRAP. This CDR3 reads CASGPGTQEAFF. CDR3 DNA sequence: TGTGCTAGTGGTCCCGGGACACAAGAAGCTTTCTTT.

This chain links TRBV29-1 with TRBJ1-2; D remains unclear. This CDR3 contains 13 residues. Trimming took off 6 bases at V and 0 bases at J, with 11 bases between the two ends. The germline CDR1 and CDR2 sequences are SQVTM and ANQGSEA. The CDR3 DNA reads as TGCAGCGTAGACATTAGCCCTAACTATGGCTACACCTTC. Protein product: CSVDISPNYGYTF.

V usage is TRBV3-1 and J usage is TRBJ2-3; 7 bases match TRBD2. Germline loops: CDR1 LGHDT, CDR2 YNNKEL (reference sequence). V lost 0 bases to trimming and J lost 7 bases; unmatched junction nucleotides: 7. This CDR3 has 15 residues. The CDR3 coding sequence is TGTGCCAGCAGCCAAGATTGGCGGGGGAGATATACGCAGTATTTT. It yields the protein CASSQDWRGRYTQYF.

The V and J genes are TRBV15 and TRBJ2-1, with 11 bases fitting TRBD1. CDR3 length equals 14 residues. Germline assignment: CDR1 LNHNV and CDR2 YYDKDF (reference sequence). Trimming removed 1 base from V and 8 bases from J; junction bases left unmatched: 1. DNA for the CDR3: TGTGCCACCAGCAGAGGGACAGGGGGCGATGAGCAGTTCTTC. Translated, it gives CATSRGTGGDEQFF.